Below, 28 T cell receptor beta chains from the same sample are listed, as sequenced in a study of T cells in Graves' hyperthyroidism and ophthalmopathy. Amplification targeted TCR beta CDR3 regions from RNA transcripts. The HTBI primer set was used in a first-round RT-PCR of the TCR CDR3. TCRdb reanalysed the multiplex PCR reads using MiXCR and keeps one entry per CDR3 protein. The sample lists approximately 100,000 distinct CDR3 sequences, over 45% occurring once. Material: blood. These receptors were taken from a man aged 35-49 years with Graves' hyperthyroidism.

Ten or more counts support this clonotype. J is TRBJ2-7 and V is TRBV9; TRBD1 aligns across 9 bases. The CDR3 spans 14 residues. V gave up 4 bases and J gave up 3 bases; unmatched junction bases: 5. The germline CDR1 and CDR2 sequences are SGDLS and YYNGEE. CDR3: CASSPWTGDYEQYF. In nucleotides, the CDR3 is TGTGCCAGCAGCCCATGGACAGGGGACTACGAGCAGTACTTC.

Comments on this clonotype: One end of the junction is discordant with germline, which a read error may explain. This chain links TRBV20-1 with TRBJ1-2; TRBD1 aligns across 9 bases. Germline loops: CDR1 DFQATT, CDR2 SNEGSKA (reference sequence). This CDR3 spans 13 amino acids. The CDR3: CSARGTGSYGHTF. CDR3 nucleotides: TGCAGTGCTAGGGGGACAGGGAGCTATGGCCACACCTTC.

DNA for the CDR3: TGCAGCTTCGGGACAGGGGACCACTATGGCTACACCTTC. Its protein is CSFGTGDHYGYTF. The chain uses TRBV29-1 and TRBJ1-2, with 10 positions matching TRBD1. Losses at the gene ends were 8 bases for V and 3 bases for J; bases not matched to a gene: 6. CDR3 size: 13 residues. Germline V gene sequence: CDR1 SQVTM, CDR2 ANQGSEA.

DNA for the CDR3: TGTGCCAGCAGCTTACAGCCGGGACTAGCGGGCAATGAGCAGTATTTT. As protein: CASSLQPGLAGNEQYF. The chain joins TRBV7-2 to TRBJ2-3; 12 bases are a match to TRBD2. Losses at the gene ends were 2 bases for V and 11 bases for J; bases not matched to a gene: 11. Germline CDR1 SGHTA, CDR2 FQGNSA. The CDR3 is 16 amino acids.

At least ten counts were recorded for this clonotype. The rearrangement joins TRBV7-6 to TRBJ2-1; 9 bases map to TRBD2. The CDR3 extends over 19 amino acids. Per germline, CDR1 SGHVS and CDR2 FNYEAQ. After removal of 4 bases from V and 6 bases from J, the junction contained 19 bases not matched to a gene. In DNA, the CDR3 is TGTGCCAGCAGCTGGGCCCGTGGGAGTTGGCGGGGGGGCCGCAATGAGCAGTTCTTC. Translation gives CASSWARGSWRGGRNEQFF.

This clonotype has ten or more counts. The J gene is TRBJ1-4, the V gene TRBV7-9, with 7 bases identical to TRBD1. V shed 4 bases and J 2 bases; nucleotides not matched to a gene: 7. Germline CDR1 and CDR2: SEHNR and FQNEAQ (reference sequence). This CDR3 contains 16 residues. CDR3 region: CASSSTTGKTNEKLFF. The CDR3 bases are TGTGCCAGCAGCTCAACGACAGGGAAGACTAATGAAAAACTGTTTTTT. Full variable domain (missing parts from reference TRBV7-9 and TRBJ1-4): DTGVSQNPRHKITKRGQNVTFRCDPISEHNRLYWYRQTLGQGPEFLTYFQNEAQLEKSRLLSDRFSAERPKGSFSTLEIQRTEQGDSAMYLCASSSTTGKTNEKLFFGSGTQLSVL.

The sample holds many counts of this clonotype. This rearrangement joins TRBV19 to TRBJ2-5, with TRBD2 as a possible D gene (6 bases). The CDR3 consists of 13 residues. Trimming took off 6 bases at V and 1 base at J, with 9 bases between the two ends. The germline V gene has CDR1 LNHDA and CDR2 SQIVND (reference sequence). CDR3 sequence (DNA): TGTGCCAGTAGCCGGGACTTCCAAGAGACCCAGTACTTC. It yields the protein CASSRDFQETQYF.

This clonotype was observed at least ten times. V usage is TRBV7-9 and J usage is TRBJ2-3; D call uncertain. The CDR3 sequence is 16 residues long. The V gene's germline CDR1 is SEHNR and CDR2 FQNEAQ (reference sequence). Trimming shortened V by 5 bases and J by 4 bases, and 19 bases separated the two germline ends. The CDR3 spells CASSIEDGPISDTQYF. DNA of the CDR3: TGTGCCAGCAGCATCGAGGACGGACCCATCTCAGATACGCAGTATTTT.

This clonotype was observed at least ten times. This chain links TRBV7-8 with TRBJ1-5; D not resolved. This CDR3 has 14 amino acids. Germline loops: CDR1 SGHVS, CDR2 FQNEAQ. Trimming took off 5 bases at V and 2 bases at J, with 10 bases between the two ends. CDR3 bases: TGTGCCAGCAGCGCCACCCGAGGCAATCAGCCCCAGCATTTT. This sequence encodes CASSATRGNQPQHF. Supplemented by reference TRBV7-8 and TRBJ1-5, the full variable domain reads GAGVSQSPRYKVAKRGQDVALRCDPISGHVSLFWYQQALGQGPEFLTYFQNEAQLDKSGLPSDRFFAERPEGSVSTLKIQRTQQEDSAVYLCASSATRGNQPQHFGDGTRLSIL.

As for this clonotype: A much larger clone lies a single base off, so this may be a read error. Because it lacks the conserved phenylalanine or tryptophan at the end, this CDR3 is likely a read error. The chain combines TRBV4-1 with TRBJ1-5; 7 positions agree with TRBD1. CDR1 and CDR2 (germline): MGHRA, YSYEKL. This CDR3 has 15 amino acids. The trim removed 4 bases at V and 7 bases at J, leaving 10 bases unmatched. The CDR3 coding sequence is TGCGCCAGCAGCCCGCAAGGGGGCCGGGGACAGCCCCAGCATTGT. Translating it yields CASSPQGGRGQPQHC.

The chain joins TRBV19 to TRBJ1-5, with TRBD1 as a possible D gene (5 bases). V was cut by 6 bases and J by 14 bases, with 23 bases left in between. The CDR3 covers 14 residues. Germline V gene data show CDR1 as LNHDA and CDR2 as SQIVND (reference sequence). CDR3 nucleotides: TGTGCCAGTAGCCAACTAGCGGGGGGTGTCAATGAGCATTTT. It translates to CASSQLAGGVNEHF.

The chain couples TRBV7-2 to TRBJ2-2; a weak D match, TRBD1 (6 bases). V was clipped by 5 bases and J by 5 bases, with 18 bases between them. In germline, CDR1 is SGHTA, CDR2 FQGNSA. The CDR3 consists of 16 residues. The CDR3 DNA sequence: TGTGCCAGCAGCCGAAGCAGGGGCGGTCCTACCGGGGAGCTGTTTTTT. Protein product: CASSRSRGGPTGELFF.

To note about this clonotype: Likely a read error: the CDR3 ends without its conserved phenylalanine or tryptophan. V gene TRBV19 combines with J gene TRBJ2-5; a weak D match, TRBD1 (6 bases). Germline V lookup: CDR1 LNHDA, CDR2 SQIVND (reference sequence). The CDR3 is 13 amino acids. The CDR3 bases are TGTACCAGTAGTATTACGGTAGCAGGGGACCAGTACTGC. Translation: CTSSITVAGDQYC.

For this clonotype: This could be a read error, since a much larger clone is one nucleotide away. V is TRBV6-5 and J is TRBJ1-5; 7 bases match TRBD1. Per the germline V gene, CDR1 is MNHEY and CDR2 is SVGAGI. The CDR3 totals 14 residues. CDR3 coding DNA: TGTGCCAGCGGTTACTCGGGGGGGGACAGATCGGAGCATTTT. Protein: CASGYSGGDRSEHF.

The sample holds many counts of this clonotype. The rearrangement links TRBV28 to TRBJ1-2; D is unresolved. The V end was cut by 6 bases, the J end by 8 bases, with 7 bases between. CDR3 length: 10 amino acids. From germline, CDR1 is MDHEN and CDR2 SYDVKM. The CDR3 region has the DNA TGTGCCAGCAGCTCGAGGGGCTACACCTTC. Protein: CASSSRGYTF.

In this sample, this clonotype turned up many times. The V and J genes are TRBV5-6 and TRBJ1-1; TRBD1 matches 9 bases. J gave up 3 bases and V 0 bases, and 9 bases lay outside the gene matches. The CDR3 runs to 17 residues. Per the germline V gene, CDR1 is SGHDT and CDR2 is YYEEEE. As DNA, the CDR3 is TGTGCCAGCAGCTTGGGCGGGACAGGGCGGTTGGACACTGAAGCTTTCTTT. This gives the protein CASSLGGTGRLDTEAFF.

This clonotype was observed at least ten times. This chain links TRBV6-1 with TRBJ2-2, with unresolved D. Trimming shortened V by 3 bases and J by 0 bases, and 8 bases separated the two germline ends. From germline, CDR1 is MNHNS and CDR2 SASEGT. The CDR3 is made up of 15 amino acids. CDR3 bases: TGTGCCAGCAGTGAGGCCAGTTCGAACACCGGGGAGCTGTTTTTT. Translated: CASSEASSNTGELFF.

In regard to this clonotype: The conserved phenylalanine or tryptophan is not found at the CDR3 terminus, so this likely reflects a read error. The DNA is omitted, as the CDR3 cannot be located on it reliably, and the CDR3 follows TCRdb's listing. This chain links TRBV2 with TRBJ2-5; the tabulated D call, TRBD1, remains unverified against the DNA. The CDR3 spans 8 amino acids, including both terminal residues. CDR1 and CDR2 (germline): SNHLY, FYNNEI. This CDR3 is CASSRTGT.

V is TRBV5-6 and J is TRBJ2-2, with TRBD1 as a possible D gene (6 bases). This CDR3 has 14 amino acids. The germline V gene has CDR1 SGHDT and CDR2 YYEEEE. Trimming took 1 base from V and 7 from J, leaving 11 bases between them. CDR3 bases: TGTGCCAGCAGCTTGACAGGGCCGGTCGGGGAGCTGTTTTTT. This gives the protein CASSLTGPVGELFF.

The V and J genes are TRBV7-2 and TRBJ2-3; 7 bases map to TRBD2. This CDR3 has 15 amino acids. Per germline, CDR1 SGHTA and CDR2 FQGNSA. V was clipped by 5 bases and J by 2 bases; unmatched bases: 7. Written as DNA, the CDR3 is TGTGCCAGCAGCCTGAGGGAGGGATACACAGATACGCAGTATTTT. This encodes CASSLREGYTDTQYF.

This clonotype was observed at least ten times. The J gene is TRBJ2-3, the V gene TRBV10-3; D not resolved. Trimming removed 7 bases at V and 0 bases at J, with 14 bases between. The CDR3 has 15 amino acids. The germline gives CDR1 ENHRY, CDR2 SYGVKD. CDR3 in amino acids: CAIKGSASSTDTQYF. In nucleotides, the CDR3 is TGTGCCATCAAGGGCAGCGCCTCTAGCACAGATACGCAGTATTTT.

This clonotype was picked up many times. CDR3: CSARRTGFYNEQFF. The DNA of the CDR3 is TGCAGTGCTAGGAGGACAGGGTTTTACAATGAGCAGTTCTTC. The genes are TRBV20-1 and TRBJ2-1; 8 positions agree with TRBD1. Per germline, CDR1 DFQATT and CDR2 SNEGSKA (reference sequence). There are 14 residues in the CDR3. V was clipped by 3 bases and J by 4 bases; unmatched bases: 5.

There are many counts of this clonotype. This rearrangement joins TRBV20-1 to TRBJ2-3, with TRBD2 matching over 9 bases. The CDR3 totals 18 residues. Germline V gives CDR1 DFQATT, CDR2 SNEGSKA (reference sequence). V dropped 0 bases and J dropped 2; count of bases not matched to a gene: 12. CDR3 in DNA: TGCAGTGCTAGAGATAAGGGCGGGGGGGCTACCGTCACAGATACGCAGTATTTT. It codes for CSARDKGGGATVTDTQYF.

Regarding this clonotype: A much larger clone is a single base away; this may be a read error. The rearrangement uses TRBV4-1 and TRBJ1-2, with no clear D. The CDR3 covers 15 residues. With 3 bases removed from V and 4 bases from J, the gap between germline ends came to 15 bases. Germline V gene sequence: CDR1 MGHRA, CDR2 YSYEKL. CDR3: CASSHDSDRFYGYTF. The CDR3 bases are TGCGCCAGCAGCCACGATAGCGACCGCTTCTATGGCTACACCTTC.

Worth noting for this clonotype: As the CDR3 is not closed by the conserved phenylalanine or tryptophan, this likely results from a read error. The chain couples TRBV5-1 to TRBJ2-5; D might be TRBD1 (6 bases). Germline-derived CDR1 and CDR2 are SGHRS and YFSETQ. The germline V and J ends were trimmed by 3 bases and 5 bases, with 11 bases remaining between them. The CDR3 covers 13 residues. The CDR3 bases are TGCGCCAGCAGCTCACAGGGTGGGGAGACCCAGTACTGC. Translation gives CASSSQGGETQYC.

The rearrangement uses TRBV28 and TRBJ1-3, with D uncertain. The V gene lost 3 bases and the J gene lost 0 bases, with 9 bases spanning the gap. This CDR3 region has 15 residues. The germline V gene has CDR1 MDHEN and CDR2 SYDVKM. The CDR3 region is CASSFWESSGNTIYF. Here the CDR3 DNA reads TGTGCCAGCAGTTTCTGGGAGAGCTCTGGAAACACCATATATTTT.

The V and J genes are TRBV5-6 and TRBJ1-1; the D is unclear. V gave up 2 bases and J gave up 3 bases, with 11 bases separating them. Germline V gene sequence: CDR1 SGHDT, CDR2 YYEEEE. CDR3 length: 14 residues. The CDR3 loop reads CASSFSSGYTEAFF. CDR3 nucleotides: TGTGCCAGCAGCTTCAGCTCTGGATACACTGAAGCTTTCTTT.

The V and J genes are TRBV24-1 and TRBJ1-5; perhaps TRBD1 as D (6 bases). The CDR3 loop spans 15 amino acids. Germline CDR1 and CDR2: KGHDR and SFDVKD. V gave up 4 bases and J gave up 4 bases, with 13 bases separating them. CDR3 sequence: CATSEPAQGNQPQHF. Written as DNA, the CDR3 is TGTGCCACCAGTGAACCTGCACAGGGAAATCAGCCCCAGCATTTT.